This is a list of T cell receptor beta chains from one sample in a study of tumor and adjacent non-tumor tissue in lung cancer. TCRdb re-analysed the multiplex PCR reads in MiXCR, keeping a single row per CDR3 protein. The sample has some 80,000 distinct CDR3 sequences; 76% are singletons. Sequenced input: distant non-tumor lung tissue. Receptors were obtained from a man in his 70s with non-small cell lung cancer. Both conserved end residues are part of each CDR3. The D gene is left open where the match is weak. Only part of the rows carry a size: once, few, many, or a class if the clone is expanded.

d_call,clone_size,v_call,j_call,cdr3_nt,cdr3_aa
.,.,TRBV6-1,TRBJ2-5,TGTGCTAGCGGTGAAAGCGGTGCGGGGCGGGAGACCCAGTACTTC,CASGESGAGRETQYF
.,.,TRBV6-2/TRBV6-3,TRBJ2-1,TGTGGCAGCAGTCCAAAAGTTGTGAATTCGCGGAATGAGCAGTTCTTC,CGSSPKVVNSRNEQFF
.,.,TRBV7-9,TRBJ2-1,TGTGGCAGCAGCGAAGACCAGCCTCTTTACTCCTACAATGAGCAATTCTTC,CGSSEDQPLYSYNEQFF
.,many,TRBV7-3,TRBJ2-2,TGTGCCAGCAGTCCCGGGGGTCGGGAGCTGTTTTTT,CASSPGGRELFF
.,.,TRBV6-5,TRBJ2-3,TGTGCCAGCAGTTACTCTTCGAGTAGGAGCACAGATACGCAGTATTTT,CASSYSSSRSTDTQYF
.,.,TRBV27,TRBJ2-1,TGTGCCAGCAGTTTATTTGGGTGGGGGGATAGCTTCTACAATGAGCAGTTCTTC,CASSLFGWGDSFYNEQFF
.,.,TRBV10-3,TRBJ2-6,TGTGCCATCAGTGAGTCAGACTCTGAGGCCAACGTCCTGACTTTC,CAISESDSEANVLTF
TRBD2,.,TRBV10-3,TRBJ2-6,TGTGCCATGAGTGAACATGGGACTAGCGGGAGGGACTCTGGGACCAACGTCCTGACATTC,CAMSEHGTSGRDSGTNVLTF
.,.,TRBV6-2/TRBV6-3,TRBJ1-1,TGTGTCAGCAGTGAAACGGGGCGCACTGAAGCTTTCTTT,CVSSETGRTEAFF
.,once,TRBV7-9,TRBJ1-2,TGTGCCAGAAGCTTGGGACGCATCTATGGCTACACCTTC,CARSLGRIYGYTF
.,.,TRBV10-1,TRBJ2-3,TGCGCCAGCAGTGTTGGGGCGGCTGGCACAGATACGCAATATTTT,CASSVGAAGTDTQYF
.,.,TRBV5-5,TRBJ1-1,TGTGCCAGCAGGCTTGAAGCGAACATTGAAGCTCTCTTT,CASRLEANIEALF
TRBD1,few,TRBV28,TRBJ1-2,TGTGCCAGCAGCCCGGGACAGACCTACTATGGCTACACCTTC,CASSPGQTYYGYTF
.,.,TRBV5-4,TRBJ1-6,TGTGCCAGCAGCTTGCCACCACAGCGATCACCCCTACACTTT,CASSLPPQRSPLHF
.,.,TRBV28,TRBJ1-5,TGTGCCAGCGGTCCCTCGACTGGCGGCAATCAGCCCCAGCATTTT,CASGPSTGGNQPQHF
.,.,TRBV29-1,TRBJ1-5,TGCAGCGTTGAAGAGGGGCTAGGTCATCCCCAAGATTTT,CSVEEGLGHPQDF
.,.,TRBV11-2,TRBJ2-7,TGTGCCAGCAGGTCTGGTAGGGCCGAGCAGTACTTC,CASRSGRAEQYF
.,.,TRBV6-6,TRBJ2-1,TGTGCCACCGCCGGGAATGAGCAGTTCTTC,CATAGNEQFF
TRBD2,many,TRBV6-1,TRBJ2-2,TGTGCCAGCAGCGAATTTAGCGGGAGAACCGGGGAGCTGTTTTTT,CASSEFSGRTGELFF
.,many,TRBV7-9,TRBJ1-6,TGTGCCAGCAGCGTAGCCACCGGTTTCCCATATAGCTCCTATAATTCACCCCTCCACTTT,CASSVATGFPYSSYNSPLHF
.,medium-sized,TRBV11-2,TRBJ2-2,TGTGCCAGCAGCTTCTACAGGGGGGGTTTGAACACCGGGGAGCTGTTTTTT,CASSFYRGGLNTGELFF
.,.,TRBV11-3,TRBJ1-1,TGTGCCAGCAGCCCCAGTGGACATAAGGACACTGAAGCTTTCTTT,CASSPSGHKDTEAFF
.,.,TRBV11-3,TRBJ1-1,TGTGCCAGCAGCTCCCGAGGGGGTACCTATACTGAAGTTTTCTTT,CASSSRGGTYTEVFF
.,.,TRBV6-5,TRBJ1-2,TGTGCCAGCAGTTATTTAGGGAGGTTTAGTGGCTACACCTTC,CASSYLGRFSGYTF
TRBD1,once,TRBV10-2,TRBJ2-7,TGTACCTGCAGGACAGGCCAATCCTACGAGCAGTACTTC,CTCRTGQSYEQYF
.,.,TRBV5-5,TRBJ1-1,TGTACCAGCAGCGTGGGCATGTACACTGAAGCTTTCTTT,CTSSVGMYTEAFF
TRBD1,.,TRBV5-4,TRBJ2-7,TGTGCCAGCAACTTGGGACAGGTACCGACCTACGAGCAGTACTTC,CASNLGQVPTYEQYF
TRBD1,many,TRBV12-3/TRBV12-4,TRBJ2-3,TGTGCCAGCAGTTCCGGGACAGAGGTCACAGATACGCAGTATTTT,CASSSGTEVTDTQYF
TRBD1,.,TRBV12-3/TRBV12-4,TRBJ1-3,TGTGCCAGCAGTCGTCCCGGGACAGGGATCGGCTCTGGAAACATCATCTTTTTT,CASSRPGTGIGSGNIIFF
.,.,TRBV11-3,TRBJ2-5,TGTGCCAGCAGCTTAGTAAGAACTACCGGTCACCAAGAGACCCAGTATTTC,CASSLVRTTGHQETQYF
TRBD2,.,TRBV11-3,TRBJ2-2,TGTGCCAGCAGCATAGGGGTGACTAGCCTGAATACCGGGGAGCTGTTTTTT,CASSIGVTSLNTGELFF
TRBD2,.,TRBV6-1,TRBJ2-5,TGTGCCAGCAGTGAAAGCACTGCGGTGCGGGAGACCCAGTGCTTC,CASSESTAVRETQCF
.,.,TRBV6-2/TRBV6-3,TRBJ2-2,TGTGCCAGCAGTCCCAGGACTGGGGGCACCGGGGAGCTGTTTTTT,CASSPRTGGTGELFF
.,.,TRBV11-3,TRBJ2-3,TGTGCCAAGAGCCCCCTTTCTAGCACAGATACGCAGTATTTT,CAKSPLSSTDTQYF
TRBD2,.,TRBV6-5,TRBJ2-2,TGTGTCAGCAGTTACTCCGGACTGGCGGGAGGATACACCGGGGAGCTGTTTTTT,CVSSYSGLAGGYTGELFF
.,few,TRBV11-1,TRBJ2-1,TGTACCATCAGCTTTATTCGATACAATGAGCAGTTCTTC,CTISFIRYNEQFF
.,.,TRBV5-6,TRBJ2-1,TGTGCCAGCAGCTTGAAAAGGGCGGCAAACAATGAGCACTTCTTC,CASSLKRAANNEHFF
TRBD1,many,TRBV6-1,TRBJ2-3,TGTGCCAGCAGTGACCCTCCGGGACAGGGCACAGATACGCAGTATTTT,CASSDPPGQGTDTQYF
.,.,TRBV20-1,TRBJ2-1,TGCAGTGCTAGAGATGATCGGGGGGCGGGGAGTGAGCACTTCTTC,CSARDDRGAGSEHFF
.,.,TRBV29-1,TRBJ2-5,TGCAGCGTCGCAGACAAGCTCCAAGAGACCCAGTACTTC,CSVADKLQETQYF
.,many,TRBV5-4,TRBJ2-1,TGTGCCAGCAGCGTGGACTGGATTAATGAGCAGTTCTTC,CASSVDWINEQFF
.,.,TRBV4-1,TRBJ2-7,TGCACCATCAGCCGGACACTAGCAGCAGAGGGGGACGAGCAGTACTTC,CTISRTLAAEGDEQYF
.,.,TRBV7-8,TRBJ2-1,TGTGCCAGCAGCTTATTTATGGGTCCAGCGGTAGAGAATGAGCAGTTCTTC,CASSLFMGPAVENEQFF
.,.,TRBV10-1,TRBJ1-2,TGCGCCAGCAGTGAGTCGACAGGTCAACCCTGTGGCTACACCTTC,CASSESTGQPCGYTF
.,.,TRBV7-3,TRBJ2-6,TGTGCCAGCAGCTCGTCCGGGACCCCCGCGATCCTGACTTTC,CASSSSGTPAILTF
.,.,TRBV20-1,TRBJ1-5,TGCAGTGCTAAAATATCCGGGGACAATCAGCCCCAGGATTTT,CSAKISGDNQPQDF
TRBD1,.,TRBV12-3/TRBV12-4,TRBJ2-1,TGTGTCAGCAGATTTGCAGGGGGTAATGAGCAGTTCTTC,CVSRFAGGNEQFF
.,.,TRBV6-5,TRBJ1-2,TGTACCAGCAGTTACTTACGGAGTGGGGGGACCAACTATGGCTACACCTTC,CTSSYLRSGGTNYGYTF
.,.,TRBV10-2,TRBJ2-3,TGCGCCAGCAGTGAGATCACAGATACGCAATATTTT,CASSEITDTQYF
.,.,TRBV6-2/TRBV6-3,TRBJ2-7,TGTGCCAGCAGCCTAGCAGGAGTAGACTACGAGCAGTACTTC,CASSLAGVDYEQYF
.,.,TRBV5-1,TRBJ2-3,TGCGCCAACAGACTGATTCAGGAGGCTTCGACAGATACGCAGTATTTT,CANRLIQEASTDTQYF
.,.,TRBV5-4,TRBJ2-2,TGTGCCAGCAGTTCAGACACCGGGGAGCTTGTTTTT,CASSSDTGELVF
TRBD2,.,TRBV4-3,TRBJ2-3,TGTGCCAGCAGCCAAGAAGGACCTAGCGGGAGAACAGATACGCAGTATTTT,CASSQEGPSGRTDTQYF
.,.,TRBV6-5,TRBJ2-1,TGTATCAACAATACCGGGAATGAGCAGTTCTTC,CINNTGNEQFF